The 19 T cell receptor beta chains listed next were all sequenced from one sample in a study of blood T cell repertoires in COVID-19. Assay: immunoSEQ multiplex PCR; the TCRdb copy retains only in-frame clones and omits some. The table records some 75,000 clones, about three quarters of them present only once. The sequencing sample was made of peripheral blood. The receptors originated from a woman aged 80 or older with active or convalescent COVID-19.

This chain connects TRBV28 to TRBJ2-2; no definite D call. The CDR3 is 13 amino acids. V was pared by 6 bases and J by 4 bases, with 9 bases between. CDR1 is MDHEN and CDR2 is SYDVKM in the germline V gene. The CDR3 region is CASSPPVTGELFF. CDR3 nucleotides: TGTGCCAGCAGCCCCCCCGTCACCGGGGAGCTGTTTTTT.

The CDR3: CASSREQVPHYEQYF. In DNA, the CDR3 is TGCGCCAGCAGCCGGGAACAGGTACCCCACTACGAGCAGTACTTC. V usage is TRBV4-1 and J usage is TRBJ2-7, with a tentative D call TRBD1 (5 bases). The CDR3 has 15 residues. Germline lookup yields CDR1 MGHRA and CDR2 YSYEKL. V lost 4 bases and J lost 3, with 16 bases in between.

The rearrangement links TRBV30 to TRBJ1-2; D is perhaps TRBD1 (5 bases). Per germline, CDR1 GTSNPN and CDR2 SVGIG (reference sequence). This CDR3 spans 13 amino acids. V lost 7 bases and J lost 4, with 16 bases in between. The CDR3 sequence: CAFLGRTTYGYTF. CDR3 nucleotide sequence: TGTGCCTTCCTCGGGCGGACAACCTATGGCTACACCTTC.

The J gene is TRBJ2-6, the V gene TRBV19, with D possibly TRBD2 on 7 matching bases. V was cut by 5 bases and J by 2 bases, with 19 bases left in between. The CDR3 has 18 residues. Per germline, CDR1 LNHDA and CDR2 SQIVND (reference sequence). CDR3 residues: CASSALGGRGTGANVLTF. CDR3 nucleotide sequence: TGTGCCAGTAGTGCCCTGGGGGGGCGCGGGACTGGGGCCAACGTCCTGACTTTC. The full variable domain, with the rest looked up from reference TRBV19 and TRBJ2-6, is DGGITQSPKYLFRKEGQNVTLSCEQNLNHDAMYWYRQDPGQGLRLIYYSQIVNDFQKGDIAEGYSVSREKKESFPLTVTSAQKNPTAFYLCASSALGGRGTGANVLTFGAGSRLTVL.

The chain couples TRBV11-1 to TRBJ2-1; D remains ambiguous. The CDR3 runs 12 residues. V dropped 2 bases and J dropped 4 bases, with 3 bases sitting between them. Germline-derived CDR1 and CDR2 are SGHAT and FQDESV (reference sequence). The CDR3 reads CASSLLYNEQFF. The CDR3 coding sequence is TGTGCCAGCAGCTTACTTTACAATGAGCAGTTCTTC.

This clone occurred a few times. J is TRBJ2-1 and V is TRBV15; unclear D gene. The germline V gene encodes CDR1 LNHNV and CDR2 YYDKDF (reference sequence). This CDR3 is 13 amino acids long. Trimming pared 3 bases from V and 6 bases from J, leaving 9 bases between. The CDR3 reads CATSREIGNEQFF. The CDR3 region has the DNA TGTGCCACCAGCAGGGAGATTGGCAATGAGCAGTTCTTC.

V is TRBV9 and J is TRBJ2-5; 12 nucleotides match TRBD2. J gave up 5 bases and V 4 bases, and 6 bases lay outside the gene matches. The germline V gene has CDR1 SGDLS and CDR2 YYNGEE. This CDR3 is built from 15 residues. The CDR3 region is CASSTGLAGLETQYF. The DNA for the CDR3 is TGTGCCAGCAGCACAGGACTAGCGGGGTTGGAGACCCAGTACTTC.

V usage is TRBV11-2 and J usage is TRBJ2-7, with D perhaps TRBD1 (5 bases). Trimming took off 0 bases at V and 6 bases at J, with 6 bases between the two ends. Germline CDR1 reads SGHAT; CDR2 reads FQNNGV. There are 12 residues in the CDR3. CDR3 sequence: CASSLDRGEQYF. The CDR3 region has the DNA TGTGCCAGCAGCTTAGATAGGGGCGAGCAGTACTTC.

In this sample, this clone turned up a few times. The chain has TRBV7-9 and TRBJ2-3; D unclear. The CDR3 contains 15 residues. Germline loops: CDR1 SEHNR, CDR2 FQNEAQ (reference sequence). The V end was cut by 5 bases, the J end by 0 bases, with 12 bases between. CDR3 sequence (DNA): TGTGCCAGCAGCAGCTCGAGTGCTAGCACAGATACGCAGTATTTT. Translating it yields CASSSSSASTDTQYF. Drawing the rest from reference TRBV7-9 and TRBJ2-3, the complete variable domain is DTGVSQNPRHKITKRGQNVTFRCDPISEHNRLYWYRQTLGQGPEFLTYFQNEAQLEKSRLLSDRFSAERPKGSFSTLEIQRTEQGDSAMYLCASSSSSASTDTQYFGPGTRLTVL.

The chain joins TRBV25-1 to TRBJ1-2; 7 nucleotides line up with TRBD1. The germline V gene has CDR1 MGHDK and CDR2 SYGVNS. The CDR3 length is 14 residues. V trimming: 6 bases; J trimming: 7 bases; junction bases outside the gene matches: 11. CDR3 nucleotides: TGTGCCAGCAGATCTACAGGGGTCGGGGTTGGCTACACCTTC. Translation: CASRSTGVGVGYTF.

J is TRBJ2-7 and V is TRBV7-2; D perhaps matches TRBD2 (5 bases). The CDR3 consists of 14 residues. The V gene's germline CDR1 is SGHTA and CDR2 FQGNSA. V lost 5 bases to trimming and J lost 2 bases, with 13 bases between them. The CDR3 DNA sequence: TGTGCCAGCAGCCTACAGTGGAGGACCTACGAGCAGTACTTC. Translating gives CASSLQWRTYEQYF.

The CDR3 here is CASSSSTGFTDTQYF. In nucleotides, the CDR3 is TGTGCCAGCAGCTCCTCGACAGGTTTCACAGATACGCAGTATTTT. This chain joins TRBV7-9 and TRBJ2-3, with a tentative D call TRBD1 (6 bases). Trimming took 4 bases from V and 2 from J, leaving 13 bases between them. Germline V gives CDR1 SEHNR, CDR2 FQNEAQ (reference sequence). The CDR3 contains 15 residues.

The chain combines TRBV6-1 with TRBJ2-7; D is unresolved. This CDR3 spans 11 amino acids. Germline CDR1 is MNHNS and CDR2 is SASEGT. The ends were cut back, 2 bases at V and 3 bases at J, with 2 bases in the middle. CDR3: CASSEHYEQYF. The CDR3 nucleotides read TGTGCCAGCAGTGAACACTACGAGCAGTACTTC.

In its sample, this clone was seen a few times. The CDR3 DNA reads TGTGCCAGCTCACCACTAGTCCTAGCTGAAACCGGGGAGCTGTTTTTT. Protein sequence: CASSPLVLAETGELFF. The V gene is TRBV18, the J gene TRBJ2-2; weak D call: TRBD2 (5 bases). Germline values: CDR1 KGHSH, CDR2 LQKENI. The ends were cut back, 1 base at V and 5 bases at J, with 14 bases in the middle. The CDR3 length is 16 residues.

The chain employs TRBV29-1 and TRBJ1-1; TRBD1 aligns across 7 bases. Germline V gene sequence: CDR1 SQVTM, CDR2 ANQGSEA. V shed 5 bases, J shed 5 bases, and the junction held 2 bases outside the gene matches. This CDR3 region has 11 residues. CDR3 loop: CSVYRGTEAFF. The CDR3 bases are TGCAGCGTTTACAGGGGTACTGAAGCTTTCTTT.

CDR3 sequence reads: CASLANTEAFF. The CDR3 nucleotides read TGTGCCAGCTTGGCGAACACTGAAGCTTTCTTT. The chain carries TRBV6-4 and TRBJ1-1, with D uncertain. CDR3 length: 11 amino acids. V was clipped by 8 bases and J by 1 base, with 5 bases between them. Germline CDR1 is MRHNA and CDR2 is SNTAGT.

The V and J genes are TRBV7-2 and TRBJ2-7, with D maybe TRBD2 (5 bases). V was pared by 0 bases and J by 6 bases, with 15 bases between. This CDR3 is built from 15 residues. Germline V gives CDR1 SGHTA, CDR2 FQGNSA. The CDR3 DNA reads TGTGCCAGCAGCTTAGCGCCCGGCGGGCCGGCCGAGCAGTACTTC. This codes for CASSLAPGGPAEQYF. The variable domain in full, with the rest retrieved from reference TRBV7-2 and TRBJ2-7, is GAGVSQSPSNKVTEKGKDVELRCDPISGHTALYWYRQSLGQGLEFLIYFQGNSAPDKSGLPSDRFSAERTGGSVSTLTIQRTQQEDSAVYLCASSLAPGGPAEQYFGPGTRLTVT.

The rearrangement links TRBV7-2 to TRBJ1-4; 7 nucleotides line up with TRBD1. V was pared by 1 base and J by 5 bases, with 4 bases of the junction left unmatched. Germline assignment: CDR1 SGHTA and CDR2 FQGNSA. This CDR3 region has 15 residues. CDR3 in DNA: TGTGCCAGCAGCTTAGACAGGGGCAAAAATGAAAAACTGTTTTTT. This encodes CASSLDRGKNEKLFF.

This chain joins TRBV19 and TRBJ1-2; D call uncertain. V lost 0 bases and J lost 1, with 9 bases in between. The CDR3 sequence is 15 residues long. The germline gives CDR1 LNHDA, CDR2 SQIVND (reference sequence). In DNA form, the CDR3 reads TGTGCCAGTAGTATAGATGCCGCCAGTAACTATGGCTACACCTTC. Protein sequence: CASSIDAASNYGYTF. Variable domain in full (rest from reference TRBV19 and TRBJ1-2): DGGITQSPKYLFRKEGQNVTLSCEQNLNHDAMYWYRQDPGQGLRLIYYSQIVNDFQKGDIAEGYSVSREKKESFPLTVTSAQKNPTAFYLCASSIDAASNYGYTFGSGTRLTVV.